This paragraph covers one T cell receptor (beta chain) sequence. Its antigen specificity is not known. No base-level quality is on record; no much larger clone is a single base apart. These data belong to a study of blood T cell repertoires in COVID-19 (TCRdb year 2020). For the study in its entirety: Samples covering the acute and convalescent phases of COVID-19 were provided by collaborators in the United States, Italy and Spain. The material from the prospective study consisted of cDNA or gDNA derived from T cells, B-cell-depleted T cells, or PBMCs. Subjects who had been exposed to COVID-19, were actively infected with it, or had recovered from it provided the deeply sampled blood TCRbeta repertoires that made up the dataset. The repertoires were made available in a free public database intended to serve as a resource for research on the immune response to SARS-CoV-2. The samples were drawn from the first 160 participants of the ongoing ImmuneRACE study and from under 1,500 subjects provided by 6 global collaborators. Sample metadata almost always included a de-identified subject ID, COVID-19 status, age in years and sex. Where HLA class I and class II types were available, the types were taken from metadata supplied by the sample provider, not from assay-based typing.

Via the germline V gene (reference sequence), CDR1 is WNHNN and CDR2 SYGVQD. At the junction V is shortened by 5 bases and J by 7 bases, with 15 bases in between. Spanning cysteine to phenylalanine, the CDR3 consists of 14 amino acids. Just the 42-base CDR3 DNA is kept, in frame starting at base 1. Collaborating institutions collected whole blood in K2EDTA tubes following their own protocols. For TCRbeta analysis, collaborator samples were shipped as frozen whole blood, as isolated PBMCs, or as DNA extracted from either sample type. General study outcomes and caveats: Clinical and demographic metadata were provided uncurated, with the amount varying by source and participant.

TCRbeta CDR3 regions were amplified from genomic DNA using the immunoSEQ Assay, a bias-controlled multiplex PCR. The paper's processing steps were these. The number of nucleated cells in each sample was estimated by amplification of reference gene primers within the assay. To quantify the absolute abundance of each unique TCRbeta CDR3 rearrangement, sequence reads were collapsed and filtered. Productive Simpson clonality was computed per sample as the square root of Simpson's diversity index over productive rearrangements. TCRdb provides this immuneACCESS table in a form limited to in-frame rearrangements. Some clones are lacking; in checked studies, under half of them reflect an unresolved V gene, and why the rest are absent is not known. The V and J calls and clone size are taken from that table; D and trimming were inferred from the DNA. The sample table holds approximately 50,000 clones, of which around 85% were seen once. Approximately 15% of the sample goes to the ten largest clones.

Sequencing was performed on peripheral blood. This sequence uses TRBV10-1 and TRBJ2-1; TRBD2 might be the D gene, on 6 matching bases. The receptor comes from a human donor in a cohort sampled during active COVID-19. The CDR3 reads as follows: CASSPPGLINEQFF. The nucleotide sequence reads TGCGCCAGCAGTCCTCCGGGACTGATTAATGAGCAGTTCTTC.